This entry lists 4 T cell receptor beta chains sequenced from one sample in a study of shared clonotypes between healthy human individuals. Profiling relied on immunoSEQ multiplex PCR, and the TCRdb table lists in-frame clones only, not all of them. The sample has 1.5 million to 1.9 million clones, 95% to 99% seen once. The source material was naive CD4+ T cells sorted from blood. The subset was: CD45RA+ positively selected. These receptors were collected from a man between 25 and 39 years old in good health.

V is TRBV5-1 and J is TRBJ2-1; D remains unclear. V was trimmed by 0 bases and J by 2 bases, leaving 18 bases between them. This CDR3 spans 18 amino acids. Germline V lookup: CDR1 SGHRS, CDR2 YFSETQ. CDR3 coding DNA: TGCGCCAGCAGCTTGGAATCCCGGGCCCAGTCTCCCTACAATGAGCAGTTCTTC. It codes for CASSLESRAQSPYNEQFF.

The chain couples TRBV7-9 to TRBJ1-1; no firm D call. Trimming removed 5 bases from V and 1 base from J, with 17 bases in between. Germline V gene sequence: CDR1 SEHNR, CDR2 FQNEAQ (reference sequence). CDR3 length: 16 amino acids. CDR3: CASSPRVRQANTEAFF. Written as DNA, the CDR3 is TGTGCCAGCAGCCCGCGGGTGAGGCAGGCGAACACTGAAGCTTTCTTT.

The chain recombines TRBV18 with TRBJ2-2; 14 bases line up with TRBD2. Germline V CDR1 and CDR2: KGHSH, LQKENI. There are 19 residues in the CDR3. J was trimmed by 5 bases and V by 1 base; bases with no gene match: 9. CDR3 residues: CASSPRPGLAGVGTGELFF. The CDR3 nucleotides are TGTGCCAGCTCACCACGACCGGGACTAGCGGGAGTTGGGACCGGGGAGCTGTTTTTT.

This clone was counted once. This chain links TRBV7-8 with TRBJ2-6; D unresolved. This CDR3 contains 19 residues. V lost 5 bases and J lost 0, with 20 bases in between. Germline V gives CDR1 SGHVS, CDR2 FQNEAQ. The DNA of the CDR3 is TGTGCCAGCAGCCCCCCTGGCCTCGCCGATGCCTCTGGGGCCAACGTCCTGACTTTC. Amino acids: CASSPPGLADASGANVLTF.